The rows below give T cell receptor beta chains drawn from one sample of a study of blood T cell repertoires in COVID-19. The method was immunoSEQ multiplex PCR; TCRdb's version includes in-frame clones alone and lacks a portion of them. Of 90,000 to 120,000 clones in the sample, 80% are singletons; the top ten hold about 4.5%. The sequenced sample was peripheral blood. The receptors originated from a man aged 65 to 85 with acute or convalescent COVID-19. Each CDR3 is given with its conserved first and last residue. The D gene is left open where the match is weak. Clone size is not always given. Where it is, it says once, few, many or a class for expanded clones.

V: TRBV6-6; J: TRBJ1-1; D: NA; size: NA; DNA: TGTGCCAGCAGTTCCGCCGCCGAGCGGAACACTGAAGCTTTCTTT; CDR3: CASSSAAERNTEAFF
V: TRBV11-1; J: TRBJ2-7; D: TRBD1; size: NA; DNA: TGTGCCAGCAGCTCTAGGGACAGGAGCCTTTCGGAGCAGTACTTC; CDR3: CASSSRDRSLSEQYF
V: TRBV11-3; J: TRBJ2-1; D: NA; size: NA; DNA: TGTGCCAGCGGTCGGAGTTCCAATGAGCAGTTCTTC; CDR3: CASGRSSNEQFF
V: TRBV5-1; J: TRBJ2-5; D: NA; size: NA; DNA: TGCGCCAGCAGCACCGGACAGAACTCGGTACGAGAGACCCAGTACTTC; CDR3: CASSTGQNSVRETQYF
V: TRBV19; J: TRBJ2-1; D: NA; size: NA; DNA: TGTGCCAGTAGTGGCGGGAAGAGCTCCTACAATGAGCAGTTCTTC; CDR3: CASSGGKSSYNEQFF
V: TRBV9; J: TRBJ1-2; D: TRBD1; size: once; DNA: TGTGCCAGCAGCCCCTCCCAGGGACAGAGCTATAATGGCTACACCTTC; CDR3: CASSPSQGQSYNGYTF
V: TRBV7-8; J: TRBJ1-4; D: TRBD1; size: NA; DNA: TGTGCCAGCGGACAGGGATACGCCACTAATGAAAAACTGTTTTTT; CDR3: CASGQGYATNEKLFF
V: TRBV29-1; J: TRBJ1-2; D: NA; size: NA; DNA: TGCAGCGTTGTAGGCGCGGGTGGCTACACCTTC; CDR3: CSVVGAGGYTF
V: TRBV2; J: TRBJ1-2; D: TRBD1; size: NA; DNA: TGTGCCAGCAGGGGGGACAGCTCTAACTATGGCTACACCTTC; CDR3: CASRGDSSNYGYTF
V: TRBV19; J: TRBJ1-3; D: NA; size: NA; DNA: TGTGCCAGTAGTCACCACGGGGGAGGCTCTGGAAACACCATATATTTT; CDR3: CASSHHGGGSGNTIYF
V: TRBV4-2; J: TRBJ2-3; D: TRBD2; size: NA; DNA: TGTGCCAGCAGCCAGGGGACTAGCGGGGATCTGGATACGCAGTATTTT; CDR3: CASSQGTSGDLDTQYF
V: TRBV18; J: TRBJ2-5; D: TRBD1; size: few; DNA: TGTGCCAGCTCACCGGATAGACAGGGGATCGGGACCCAGTACTTC; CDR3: CASSPDRQGIGTQYF
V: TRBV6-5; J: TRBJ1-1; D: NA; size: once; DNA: TGTGCCAGCACTCCGGGACACCTTGTGACTGAAGCTTTCTTT; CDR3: CASTPGHLVTEAFF
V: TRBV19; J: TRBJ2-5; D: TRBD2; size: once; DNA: TGTGCCAGTAGTACGATGCGGGGGGCAACGGAGACCCAGTACTTC; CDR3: CASSTMRGATETQYF
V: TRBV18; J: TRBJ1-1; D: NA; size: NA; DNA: TGTGCCAGCTCACCACTACAGGCTGAGGACACTGAAGCTTTCTTT; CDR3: CASSPLQAEDTEAFF
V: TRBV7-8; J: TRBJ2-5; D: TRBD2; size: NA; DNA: TGTGCCAGCAACCCTGCCCAGAGTACTAGCGGGGGGGCCCAGGAGACCCAGTACTTC; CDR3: CASNPAQSTSGGAQETQYF
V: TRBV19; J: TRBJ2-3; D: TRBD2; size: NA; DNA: TGTGCCAGTAGTATGTGGACCCCGGCGGGGGGGCTGACAGATACGCAGTATTTT; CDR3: CASSMWTPAGGLTDTQYF
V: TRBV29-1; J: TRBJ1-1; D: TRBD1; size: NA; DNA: TGCAGCGTTGACCGAGGACAGGGAAGCACTGAAGCTTTCTTT; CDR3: CSVDRGQGSTEAFF
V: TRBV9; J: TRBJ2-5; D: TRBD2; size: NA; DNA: TGTGCCAGCAGCGTCACGGGGGGAAACCAAGAGACCCAGTACTTC; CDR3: CASSVTGGNQETQYF
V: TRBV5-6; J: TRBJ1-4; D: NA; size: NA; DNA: TGTGCCAGCAGTAGGGGCGCTAATGAAAAACTGTTTTTT; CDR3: CASSRGANEKLFF